Listed below are T cell receptor beta chains from one sample, sequenced in a study of blood T cell repertoires in COVID-19. TCRdb's table, derived via immunoSEQ multiplex PCR, lists solely in-frame clones and lacks some. The sample contains roughly 230,000 clones, approximately 80% of which appear only once. Sequenced sample: peripheral blood. These receptors were obtained from a middle-aged man with acute or convalescent COVID-19. CDR3s include the opening cysteine and the closing phenylalanine or tryptophan. The D gene is left open where the match is weak. Not every row has a clone size; where given, it reads once, few, many or a size class.

abundance,d_gene,j_gene,v_gene,CDR3nt,CDR3aa
-,TRBD2,TRBJ2-3,TRBV6-2/TRBV6-3,TGTGCCAGCAGTTACTCGATACTAGCGGGACTCACAGATACGCAGTATTTT,CASSYSILAGLTDTQYF
-,TRBD2,TRBJ2-1,TRBV10-3,TGTGCCATCAGTGAGGGCGGGAGTATTTACAATGAGCAGTTCTTC,CAISEGGSIYNEQFF
-,-,TRBJ1-1,TRBV30,TGTGCCTGGAGTGCCAACTTGAGAGAAGCTTTCTTT,CAWSANLREAFF
-,TRBD1,TRBJ1-2,TRBV29-1,TGCAGCGTGGGACAGGGGGCCTATGGCTACACCTTC,CSVGQGAYGYTF
-,-,TRBJ1-1,TRBV7-9,TGTGCCAGCAGCTTTAGCGGGACTGAAGCTTTCTTT,CASSFSGTEAFF
-,TRBD2,TRBJ2-7,TRBV19,TGTGCCAGTAGAGCGGCGGGAGGTCCCTACGAGCAGTACTTC,CASRAAGGPYEQYF
-,TRBD2,TRBJ2-1,TRBV3-1/TRBV3-2,TGTGCCAGCAGCCAAGTCCCTAGCGGGAGGGTATCGGGGAATGAGCAGTTCTTC,CASSQVPSGRVSGNEQFF
-,-,TRBJ1-2,TRBV30,TGTGCCTGGAGCGGCGGGTGGGTCGGCGGCTACACCTTC,CAWSGGWVGGYTF
-,-,TRBJ2-7,TRBV19,TGTGCCAGTAGTATAACAGCTACCTACGAGCAGTACTTC,CASSITATYEQYF
-,-,TRBJ2-5,TRBV5-1,TGCGCCAGCAGCTTGGGGCCCAATCAAGAGACCCAGTACTTC,CASSLGPNQETQYF
-,TRBD1,TRBJ2-7,TRBV18,TGTGCCAGCTCACCAGTAGACAGGGCGAGCTCCTACGAGCAGTACTTC,CASSPVDRASSYEQYF
-,TRBD1,TRBJ2-7,TRBV6-5,TGTGCCAGCATTAACAGGGGGCGTTCTTACGAGCAGTACTTC,CASINRGRSYEQYF
-,-,TRBJ1-2,TRBV29-1,TGCAGCGTTGAAGACACCGGGGGCTATGGCTACACCTTC,CSVEDTGGYGYTF
-,TRBD2,TRBJ2-7,TRBV27,TGTGCCAGCAGTCAATTAGCGGGACCTCTAGGGTCACGATCCTACGAGCAGTACTTC,CASSQLAGPLGSRSYEQYF
-,-,TRBJ2-3,TRBV2,TGTGCCAGCAGTCCCACGAGGGAGGGGGGAGATACGCAGTATTTT,CASSPTREGGDTQYF
-,TRBD2,TRBJ2-1,TRBV19,TGTGCCAGTAGTATAGATCAGTTTAGCGGGAGCCTCGTCGATGAGCAGTTCTTC,CASSIDQFSGSLVDEQFF
-,TRBD2,TRBJ2-2,TRBV5-1,TGCGCCAGCAGCCGGACTAGCGGGAACTCCGGGGAGCTGTTTTTT,CASSRTSGNSGELFF
-,-,TRBJ1-3,TRBV7-2,TGTGCCAGCAGCTCAAGGGGCTCTGGAAACACCATATATTTT,CASSSRGSGNTIYF
-,-,TRBJ2-1,TRBV18,TGTGCCAGCTCCTCTAGCCGGCTCGATGAGCAGTTCTTC,CASSSSRLDEQFF
-,-,TRBJ2-1,TRBV19,TGTGCCAGTAGTACTCTGGGAGTGACCGATGAGCAGTTCTTC,CASSTLGVTDEQFF
-,TRBD1,TRBJ1-2,TRBV2,TGTGCCAGCAGTTTTGACAGGGGGTATGGCTACACCTTC,CASSFDRGYGYTF
-,-,TRBJ2-7,TRBV7-2,TGTGCCAGCAGCTTGACAGCCATAAAGAGCTCCTACGAGCAGTACTTC,CASSLTAIKSSYEQYF
once,-,TRBJ1-5,TRBV6-2/TRBV6-3,TGTGCCAGCAGCCAGATCCGGGGGGACAATCAGCCCCAGCATTTT,CASSQIRGDNQPQHF
few,-,TRBJ2-3,TRBV7-9,TGTGCCAGCAGCACTTACGTCACAGATACGCAGTATTTT,CASSTYVTDTQYF
-,TRBD1,TRBJ1-1,TRBV18,TGTGCCAGCTCAGAAACAGACAGGGGGCAGGCTTTCTTT,CASSETDRGQAFF
-,TRBD1,TRBJ2-5,TRBV2,TGTGCCAGCAGTCCGGGACAGGGGTATCAAGAGACCCAGTACTTC,CASSPGQGYQETQYF